The clone carrying this TCR beta chain was detected only a few times. Its antigen is as yet unknown. This sample stems from a study of spatial heterogeneity in lung cancer. Overall study: There were consistently more beta-chain sequences detected than alpha-chain sequences. Raw sequencing reads included, on average, more than 9.5 appearances of each unique TCR and UMI combination. Study results and caveats: Relative to follow-up, resection was when ubiquitous expanded tumor TCRs appeared more in blood.

Time point denoted: sample taken at primary tumor resection. Whole RNA came from tumor, nontumor lung or frozen PBMC and was sequenced without being sorted. TCRdb independently ran MiXCR on the 5' RACE reads; one entry per CDR3 protein. This sample has more than 80,000 distinct CDR3 sequences; less than 15% occur once, and the top ten carry 35% to 50%. The TCR was taken from a male donor with early-stage non-small cell lung cancer. Material: PBMCs, obtained at surgery.

CDR3 region: CASSLEDRGSSYNSPLHF. CDR3 nucleotide sequence: TGTGCCAGCAGTTTAGAAGACAGGGGTAGCTCCTATAATTCACCCCTCCACTTT. The chain has TRBV28 and TRBJ1-6, with TRBD1 identical over 8 bases. V shed 2 bases and J 0 bases; nucleotides not matched to a gene: 6. This CDR3 is 18 amino acids long. Germline CDR1 is MDHEN and CDR2 is SYDVKM.